The 20 T cell receptor beta chains below were found in one sample sequenced in a study of OX40 agonist ivuxolimab in advanced cancers. Using immunoSEQ multiplex PCR, the repertoire was profiled, and TCRdb retains in-frame clones only, with some absent. Among tens of thousands of clones, approximately 86% were seen once, and the ten largest hold approximately 2%. Here the sequenced sample was CD4+ or CD8+ T cells sorted from blood, taken in a trial of the OX40 agonist ivuxolimab. The receptors stem from an adult with an advanced solid tumor such as melanoma, head and neck, liver or kidney cancer.

This clone was observed a handful of times. The chain combines TRBV29-1 with TRBJ2-7; the match to TRBD1 covers 11 bases. CDR1 is SQVTM, CDR2 ANQGSEA, per germline. The ends lost 7 bases at V and 6 bases at J; junction bases unmatched: 5. The length of the CDR3 is 12 residues. CDR3 sequence (DNA): TGCAGCGCCGGACAGGGGGCAATCGAGCAGTACTTC. Protein product: CSAGQGAIEQYF.

This chain connects TRBV11-1 to TRBJ2-5; 7 bases align to TRBD2. The CDR3 runs to 14 residues. Germline-derived CDR1 and CDR2 are SGHAT and FQDESV (reference sequence). V gave up 7 bases and J gave up 0 bases; unmatched junction bases: 5. CDR3 DNA sequence: TGTGCCAGCAAGAGAGCGGGGTACCAAGAGACCCAGTACTTC. Translated, it gives CASKRAGYQETQYF.

The chain has TRBV6-1 and TRBJ2-4, with D perhaps matching TRBD1 or TRBD2 (5 bases each). Per germline, CDR1 MNHNS and CDR2 SASEGT. This CDR3 has 21 residues. The ends were cut back, 0 bases at V and 0 bases at J, with 24 bases in the middle. The CDR3 DNA reads TGTGCCAGCAGTGAAGCGCAACGTGGGGGTTACGGCACCCTAGCCAAAAACATTCAGTACTTC. Its translation is CASSEAQRGGYGTLAKNIQYF.

The chain links TRBV5-6 to TRBJ1-4; D unresolved. The CDR3 has 16 amino acids. The germline gives CDR1 SGHDT, CDR2 YYEEEE. V was trimmed by 2 bases and J by 9 bases, leaving 20 bases between them. CDR3 protein: CASSLFGWENRKKLFF. The DNA for the CDR3 is TGTGCCAGCAGCTTATTTGGTTGGGAGAACCGCAAAAAACTGTTTTTT.

This clone has more than one count but fewer than ten. The chain is built from TRBV7-9 and TRBJ2-6; the D gene could be TRBD1 or TRBD2 (5 bases each). CDR1 and CDR2 from the germline V gene are SEHNR and FQNEAQ (reference sequence). The V and J ends lost 9 bases and 1 base respectively, with 13 bases between them. This CDR3 spans 15 amino acids. The CDR3 nucleotides read TGTGCCAGTTGGACACTAGATTCTGGGGCCAACGTCCTGACTTTC. It encodes CASWTLDSGANVLTF. Full variable domain (remainder filled in from reference TRBV7-9 and TRBJ2-6): DTGVSQNPRHKITKRGQNVTFRCDPISEHNRLYWYRQTLGQGPEFLTYFQNEAQLEKSRLLSDRFSAERPKGSFSTLEIQRTEQGDSAMYLCASWTLDSGANVLTFGAGSRLTVL.

With regard to this clone: The same CDR3 arises from other DNA sequences in this sample as well. The chain couples TRBV18 to TRBJ2-5, with D hard to call. Germline V gene lookup returns CDR1 KGHSH and CDR2 LQKENI. Trimming took off 1 base at V and 4 bases at J, with 1 base between the two ends. The CDR3 is 11 residues long. The DNA of the CDR3 is TGTGCCAGCTCACCACGAGAGACCCAGTACTTC. Residues: CASSPRETQYF.

V and J are TRBV4-1 and TRBJ2-2; 8 bases align to TRBD2. The CDR3 extends over 15 amino acids. The V and J ends lost 4 bases and 7 bases, in that order; junction bases with no gene match: 8. Germline assignment: CDR1 MGHRA and CDR2 YSYEKL. The CDR3 reads CASSPPRGGGGELFF. CDR3 in DNA: TGCGCCAGCAGCCCCCCCCGGGGGGGCGGCGGGGAGCTGTTTTTT.

This clone was detected once. The chain joins TRBV5-1 to TRBJ1-1; D is ambiguous. Looked up from germline, CDR1 is SGHRS and CDR2 is YFSETQ. The CDR3 length is 16 residues. V was pared by 1 base and J by 3 bases, with 16 bases between. CDR3 region: CASSLIGEGTYTEAFF. CDR3 nucleotides: TGCGCCAGCAGCTTGATCGGCGAGGGAACCTACACTGAAGCTTTCTTT.

A remark on this clone: Other nucleotide sequences from this sample produce the same CDR3. The chain joins TRBV5-1 to TRBJ2-3; D gene uncertain. The CDR3 has 11 residues. Trimming stripped 1 base from V and 3 bases from J, with 0 bases between. Germline-derived CDR1 and CDR2 are SGHRS and YFSETQ. The CDR3 DNA reads TGCGCCAGCAGCTTGACAGATACGCAGTATTTT. It codes for CASSLTDTQYF. Complete variable domain (other parts from reference TRBV5-1 and TRBJ2-3): KAGVTQTPRYLIKTRGQQVTLSCSPISGHRSVSWYQQTPGQGLQFLFEYFSETQRNKGNFPGRFSGRQFSNSRSEMNVSTLELGDSALYLCASSLTDTQYFGPGTRLTVL.

This clone was counted once. An end of the junction does not agree with germline; a read error may underlie this. The chain carries TRBV18 and TRBJ1-1; D unclear. The CDR3 runs to 11 residues. The V gene's germline CDR1 is KGHSH and CDR2 LQKENI. The CDR3 DNA sequence: TGTGCCAGCTCACAGGAGAAGGGCCAGGACTTT. This translates into CASSQEKGQDF.

The chain links TRBV9 to TRBJ2-3, with D tentatively TRBD1 or TRBD2 (6 bases each). Trimming removed 0 bases at V and 3 bases at J, with 14 bases between. The CDR3 has 16 residues. Per the germline V gene, CDR1 is SGDLS and CDR2 is YYNGEE. Here the CDR3 reads CASSVDWGARTDTQYF. The CDR3 nucleotides are TGTGCCAGCAGCGTAGATTGGGGGGCTAGGACAGATACGCAGTATTTT.

The chain employs TRBV7-2 and TRBJ2-7; D may be TRBD2 (5 bases). The CDR3 runs to 14 residues. Trimming removed 3 bases from V and 6 bases from J, with 15 bases in between. The germline gives CDR1 SGHTA, CDR2 FQGNSA. The CDR3, as DNA: TGTGCCAGCAGCTTCGGACCGGGTGGAGGCGAGCAGTACTTC. It specifies CASSFGPGGGEQYF.

The chain links TRBV10-3 to TRBJ1-4; D is ambiguous. The germline gives CDR1 ENHRY, CDR2 SYGVKD. CDR3 length: 12 amino acids. Trimming removed 4 bases at V and 2 bases at J, with 2 bases between. CDR3 amino acids: CAISGTNEKLFF. CDR3 nucleotides: TGTGCCATCAGTGGGACTAATGAAAAACTGTTTTTT.

V is TRBV11-3 and J is TRBJ2-1; tentatively, D is TRBD2 (6 bases). The CDR3 totals 14 residues. The germline V gene encodes CDR1 SGHNT and CDR2 YENEEA. Trimming left V 8 bases short and J 8 bases short, with 19 bases between. The DNA of the CDR3 is TGTGCCAGCTCTCTCGGGGGAACACACGATGAGCAGTTCTTC. Translated, it gives CASSLGGTHDEQFF. Using reference TRBV11-3 and TRBJ2-1 for the parts outside the CDR3, the full variable domain is EAGVVQSPRYKIIEKKQPVAFWCNPISGHNTLYWYLQNLGQGPELLIRYENEEAVDDSQLPKDRFSAERLKGVDSTLKIQPAELGDSAVYLCASSLGGTHDEQFFGPGTRLTVL.

The chain recombines TRBV5-1 with TRBJ2-5; no clear D. Per germline, CDR1 SGHRS and CDR2 YFSETQ. Trimming took 5 bases from V and 2 from J, leaving 7 bases between them. CDR3 length equals 12 residues. This CDR3 is CASRFGQETQYF. Here the CDR3 DNA reads TGCGCCAGCAGATTCGGACAAGAGACCCAGTACTTC.

The V and J genes are TRBV7-2 and TRBJ2-3; D unresolved. The V end was cut by 5 bases, the J end by 2 bases, with 11 bases between. There are 14 residues in the CDR3. The germline CDR1 and CDR2 sequences are SGHTA and FQGNSA. As DNA, the CDR3 is TGTGCCAGCAGCCCACCTCCCGTCACAGATACGCAGTATTTT. Protein product: CASSPPPVTDTQYF.

The chain joins TRBV6-6 to TRBJ1-1; 10 bases are a match to TRBD1. V lost 6 bases to trimming and J lost 10 bases; unmatched junction nucleotides: 17. CDR3 length equals 16 residues. Germline CDR1 is MNHNY and CDR2 is SVGAGI (reference sequence). Here the CDR3 DNA reads TGTGCCAGCAGAGGGGACAGGGGTAGCTTCCCCTGGGTAGCTTTCTTT. Its translation: CASRGDRGSFPWVAFF.

The rearrangement links TRBV7-9 to TRBJ2-7; possible D gene TRBD2, 5 bases. The CDR3 totals 12 residues. V lost 9 bases to trimming and J lost 5 bases, with 14 bases between them. CDR1 and CDR2 (germline): SEHNR, FQNEAQ (reference sequence). CDR3 coding DNA: TGTGCCAGTACATTTGCGGGCCACGAGCAGTACTTC. It encodes CASTFAGHEQYF.

The rearrangement joins TRBV7-2 to TRBJ1-1; possible D gene TRBD1, 6 bases. Germline V gene sequence: CDR1 SGHTA, CDR2 FQGNSA. Between the trimmed V and J ends, which lost 5 bases and 3 bases, there was a span of 10 bases. The CDR3 consists of 13 residues. The CDR3: CASSINRDTEAFF. CDR3 sequence (DNA): TGTGCCAGCAGCATCAACAGGGACACTGAAGCTTTCTTT. The full variable domain, with the rest looked up from reference TRBV7-2 and TRBJ1-1, is GAGVSQSPSNKVTEKGKDVELRCDPISGHTALYWYRQSLGQGLEFLIYFQGNSAPDKSGLPSDRFSAERTGGSVSTLTIQRTQQEDSAVYLCASSINRDTEAFFGQGTRLTVV.

The J gene is TRBJ2-2, the V gene TRBV5-1; D uncertain. This CDR3 region has 14 residues. Trimming cost V 0 bases and J 7 bases, with 10 bases left between them. Germline-derived CDR1 and CDR2 are SGHRS and YFSETQ. The CDR3 coding sequence is TGCGCCAGCAGCTTGGTCGTTGGGGTCGGGGAGCTGTTTTTT. This gives the protein CASSLVVGVGELFF.